The T cell receptor (beta chain) under discussion was sequenced for a study of blood T cell repertoires in COVID-19 (dated by TCRdb to about 2020). About the investigation overall: The collaborator samples originated in the United States, Italy and Spain and spanned the acute and convalescent phases of COVID-19. Samples were obtained from the ongoing ImmuneRACE study (first 160 participants) and from 950 to 1,500 subjects provided by 6 global collaborators. The repertoires were made available in a free public database intended to serve as a resource for research on the immune response to SARS-CoV-2. HLA class I and class II types, where available, came from metadata supplied by the sample provider rather than from assay-based typing. Sample metadata almost always included a de-identified subject ID, COVID-19 status, age in years and sex. The prospective study material was composed of cDNA or gDNA derived from T cells, B-cell-depleted T cells, or PBMCs. Subjects who had been exposed to COVID-19, were actively infected with it, or had recovered from it provided the deeply sampled blood TCRbeta repertoires that made up the dataset. The research as a whole found: The amount of clinical and demographic metadata varied by source and participant and was provided uncurated.

The immunoSEQ Assay, a bias-controlled multiplex PCR, was used to amplify TCRbeta CDR3 regions from genomic DNA. As for the original processing: The number of nucleated cells in each sample was estimated by amplification of reference gene primers within the assay. To quantify the absolute abundance of each unique TCRbeta CDR3 rearrangement, sequence reads were collapsed and filtered. For each sample, productive Simpson clonality was calculated as the square root of Simpson's diversity index over productive rearrangements. What TCRdb holds here is the immuneACCESS table cut down to in-frame rearrangements. Part of the clones is not present; checked against another copy, under half of the missing clones reflect an unresolved V gene, and the others are unexplained. For V, J and clone size, that table is used; D and trimming come from the DNA. The sample records some 400,000 clones, over 75% of which are singletons. The ten top clones hold about 2.3% of the sample.

This clone was counted only a few times. The antigen this receptor binds is unknown. Per-base qualities were not stored, and no clone one base away is much larger. V is clipped by 5 bases and J by 4 bases, and the sequence between their germline boundaries is 11 bases long. Per the germline V gene, MNHEY is the CDR1 and SVGAGI is the CDR2. Inclusive of the bounding cysteine and phenylalanine, the CDR3 is 13 residues long. Just the 39-base CDR3 DNA is kept, in frame starting at base 1. One collaborating source in Seattle enrolled patients during active infection and followed them longitudinally through the course of disease. The collaborating institutions used their own protocols to collect whole blood in K2EDTA tubes. For TCRbeta analysis, collaborators shipped samples in one of three forms: frozen whole blood, isolated PBMCs, or DNA extracted from either of those sample types.

This clonotype was obtained from a woman in her sixties with COVID-19, enrolled during active disease. Sequenced material: peripheral blood. The chain joins TRBV6-5 to TRBJ1-2, with an unclear D gene assignment. The CDR3 loop reads CASSQTALYGYTF. The nucleotides read TGTGCCAGCAGTCAAACAGCCCTCTATGGCTACACCTTC.